This record looks at one TCR beta chain sequence and its context. The data were taken from a study of blood T cell repertoires in COVID-19. Study-wide background: The origin of the acute and convalescent COVID-19 samples was the United States, Italy and Spain.

Germline V lookup: CDR1 SGHDT, CDR2 YYEEEE. Unmatched junction bases numbered 3, after V lost 3 bases and J lost 3 bases. This CDR3 is 14 amino acids long. The assay was immunoSEQ multiplex PCR, and TCRdb's table has in-frame clones only and misses some. The profile shows about 210,000 clones, around 83% of them singletons. The TCR originated in a man aged 45-60 years with active or convalescent COVID-19. Input material: peripheral blood. V gene TRBV5-6 combines with J gene TRBJ1-5, with 7 bases aligning to TRBD1. Written as DNA, the CDR3 is TGTGCCAGCAGCTCCACAGGGGACAATCAGCCCCAGCATTTT. Amino acid sequence: CASSSTGDNQPQHF.